The rows below give T cell receptor beta chains drawn from one sample of a study of blood T cell repertoires in COVID-19. TCRdb's copy holds only in-frame clones and misses some; the assay was immunoSEQ multiplex PCR. The data contain about 260,000 clones, 82% of them seen just once; the ten biggest clones take up 1.9%. The sequenced sample was peripheral blood. The receptors originated from a woman older than 75 with acute or convalescent COVID-19. Both conserved end residues are part of each CDR3. The order of the fields is CDR3 length, clone size, V gene, D gene, J gene, CDR3 DNA, CDR3 protein. The D gene is left open where the match is weak. Clone size is shown for a subset of rows, as once, few, many or a class of expanded clone.

length: 14; size: -; V: TRBV23-1; D: -; J: TRBJ2-1; DNA: TGCGCCAGCAGTCAAGTTAGGAGGGACAATGAGCAGTTCTTC; CDR3: CASSQVRRDNEQFF
length: 14; size: -; V: TRBV19; D: TRBD1; J: TRBJ2-2; DNA: TGTGCCAGTAGTATACCAGGGGGAGACGGGGAGCTGTTTTTT; CDR3: CASSIPGGDGELFF
length: 15; size: -; V: TRBV28; D: TRBD2; J: TRBJ2-4; DNA: TGTGCCAGTAAAAGCGGGGGCCCAACCAAAAACATTCAGTACTTC; CDR3: CASKSGGPTKNIQYF
length: 14; size: few; V: TRBV20-1; D: -; J: TRBJ2-1; DNA: TGCAGTGCTAGTCTTGGAGTTGGAGTGGATGAGCAGTTCTTC; CDR3: CSASLGVGVDEQFF
length: 18; size: -; V: TRBV2; D: TRBD1; J: TRBJ1-2; DNA: TGTGCCAGCAGTCCTACCGGGACAGGGGATGGATCTAACTATGGCTACACCTTC; CDR3: CASSPTGTGDGSNYGYTF
length: 13; size: -; V: TRBV10-3; D: -; J: TRBJ1-4; DNA: TGTGCCATCAGTGAACAGGTTAATGAAAAACTGTTTTTT; CDR3: CAISEQVNEKLFF
length: 20; size: -; V: TRBV7-3; D: TRBD2; J: TRBJ2-3; DNA: TGTGCCAGCAGCTTAATGGGAGGAGGACTAGCGCCATCGCAGCTAGATACGCAGTATTTT; CDR3: CASSLMGGGLAPSQLDTQYF
length: 13; size: -; V: TRBV4-3; D: -; J: TRBJ2-7; DNA: TGCGCCAGCAGCCAAGATCAGGCCTACGAGCAGTACTTC; CDR3: CASSQDQAYEQYF
length: 18; size: -; V: TRBV27; D: TRBD2; J: TRBJ2-1; DNA: TGTGCCAGCAGTCCCGAGGGCTCCCTAGCGGGAGAGTACAATGAGCAGTTCTTC; CDR3: CASSPEGSLAGEYNEQFF
length: 14; size: -; V: TRBV11-2; D: TRBD1; J: TRBJ1-2; DNA: TGTGCCAGCAGCTCAAAGACAGGGGGCTATGGCTACACCTTC; CDR3: CASSSKTGGYGYTF
length: 16; size: once; V: TRBV5-6; D: TRBD1; J: TRBJ2-5; DNA: TGTGCCAGCAGCTTGCCCCAGGGGGCAACAACGGAGACCCAGTACTTC; CDR3: CASSLPQGATTETQYF
length: 16; size: few; V: TRBV7-2; D: -; J: TRBJ1-3; DNA: TGTGCCAGCAGCTTAGTAGGCAGGGGTACAGGAAACACCATATATTTT; CDR3: CASSLVGRGTGNTIYF
length: 16; size: -; V: TRBV27; D: TRBD1; J: TRBJ1-2; DNA: TGTGCCAGCAGTTTAACAGGGGCTGAATTTAACTATGGCTACACCTTC; CDR3: CASSLTGAEFNYGYTF
length: 13; size: few; V: TRBV12-3/TRBV12-4; D: -; J: TRBJ2-2; DNA: TGTGCCAGCAGTTTCTCAACGGGCGGGGAGCTGTTTTTT; CDR3: CASSFSTGGELFF
length: 14; size: -; V: TRBV5-1; D: TRBD1; J: TRBJ2-7; DNA: TGCGCCAGCACCCGACAGGGGCAAAAGGACGAGCAGTACTTC; CDR3: CASTRQGQKDEQYF
length: 14; size: -; V: TRBV7-2; D: TRBD1; J: TRBJ1-5; DNA: TGTGCCAGCAGCTTGACAGGGTTTGCTCAGCCCCAGCATTTT; CDR3: CASSLTGFAQPQHF
length: 14; size: -; V: TRBV2; D: TRBD1; J: TRBJ1-5; DNA: TGTGCCAGCAGTCCGGACAGGGACAATCAGCCCCAGCATTTT; CDR3: CASSPDRDNQPQHF
length: 15; size: -; V: TRBV5-1; D: TRBD2; J: TRBJ2-3; DNA: TGCGCCAGCAGCGCACTTGGGGCGGGAGTAGATACGCAGTATTTT; CDR3: CASSALGAGVDTQYF
length: 15; size: -; V: TRBV2; D: -; J: TRBJ1-6; DNA: TGTGCCAGCAGGACCGGGGGGGGATATAATTCACCCCTCCACTTT; CDR3: CASRTGGGYNSPLHF
length: 15; size: -; V: TRBV24-1; D: -; J: TRBJ2-1; DNA: TGTGCCACCAGTGATTTTACTAGCTCCGGCAATGAGCAGTTCTTC; CDR3: CATSDFTSSGNEQFF
length: 16; size: -; V: TRBV3-1/TRBV3-2; D: TRBD1; J: TRBJ1-1; DNA: TGTGCCAGCAGCTACAGGGGAGGAAGGTCGAACACTGAAGCTTTCTTT; CDR3: CASSYRGGRSNTEAFF
length: 12; size: -; V: TRBV30; D: -; J: TRBJ1-1; DNA: TGTGCCTGGAGTGTTCGTGGGGGCGTCGCTTTCTTT; CDR3: CAWSVRGGVAFF
length: 16; size: -; V: TRBV5-6; D: -; J: TRBJ2-3; DNA: TGTGCCAGCAGCTTAGGGGACATTATTTACACAGATACGCAGTATTTT; CDR3: CASSLGDIIYTDTQYF
length: 17; size: -; V: TRBV4-1; D: TRBD2; J: TRBJ2-1; DNA: TGCGCCAGCAGCCATCAGCGGGGGGAGGGTATGTACAATGAGCAGTTCTTC; CDR3: CASSHQRGEGMYNEQFF
length: 15; size: few; V: TRBV6-2/TRBV6-3; D: TRBD1; J: TRBJ2-7; DNA: TGTGCCAGCAGTCAGACCGGGACAGGATTTGGTGAGCAGTACTTC; CDR3: CASSQTGTGFGEQYF
length: 13; size: -; V: TRBV9; D: -; J: TRBJ2-2; DNA: TGTGCCAGCAGCGTAGCAGTCACCGGGGAGCTGTTTTTT; CDR3: CASSVAVTGELFF
length: 13; size: once; V: TRBV27; D: -; J: TRBJ2-7; DNA: TGTGCCAGCAGTCGGTACACAGGCTACGAGCAGTACTTC; CDR3: CASSRYTGYEQYF
length: 17; size: once; V: TRBV7-2; D: TRBD2; J: TRBJ2-2; DNA: TGTGCCAGCAGCTTAGGGGGACTAGCGGTGGTGGGCGGGGAGCTGTTTTTT; CDR3: CASSLGGLAVVGGELFF
length: 14; size: few; V: TRBV28; D: TRBD1; J: TRBJ1-5; DNA: TGTGCCAGCAGTCCGACAGGGGCCCATCAGCCCCAGCATTTT; CDR3: CASSPTGAHQPQHF